The 30 T cell receptor beta chains in this list originate from one sample, sequenced in a study of cytotoxic CD8 clonotypes in ibrutinib-treated CLL. Clones were read by immunoSEQ multiplex PCR, and TCRdb kept only the in-frame ones, dropping some. The profile shows more than 110,000 clones, approximately 80% of them singletons. This specimen consisted of PBMCs, obtained after 36 months of ibrutinib treatment. The origin of the receptors is a human donor with chronic lymphocytic leukemia.

The V gene is TRBV6-6, the J gene TRBJ1-5; the D gene is possibly TRBD1 (5 bases). The CDR3 runs to 15 residues. Trimming shortened V by 7 bases and J by 3 bases, and 16 bases separated the two germline ends. Germline V CDR1 and CDR2: MNHNY, SVGAGI (reference sequence). CDR3 DNA: TGTGCCAGCAAGGAGGGTGGGGGGGACAATCAGCCCCAGCATTTT. Translating gives CASKEGGGDNQPQHF.

The V gene is TRBV7-2, the J gene TRBJ1-2; the D is unclear. From germline, CDR1 is SGHTA and CDR2 FQGNSA. The CDR3 is 12 amino acids. Trimming shortened V by 4 bases and J by 4 bases, and 7 bases separated the two germline ends. The CDR3 loop is CASSSQSYGYTF. CDR3 DNA: TGTGCCAGCAGCTCGCAGTCCTATGGCTACACCTTC. Based on the CDR3 plus reference TRBV7-2 and TRBJ1-2, the full variable domain is GAGVSQSPSNKVTEKGKDVELRCDPISGHTALYWYRQSLGQGLEFLIYFQGNSAPDKSGLPSDRFSAERTGGSVSTLTIQRTQQEDSAVYLCASSSQSYGYTFGSGTRLTVV.

The V and J genes are TRBV9 and TRBJ1-2; 9 positions match TRBD1. In germline, CDR1 is SGDLS, CDR2 YYNGEE. The V segment lost 3 bases and the J segment 3 bases; nucleotides outside the gene matches: 3. CDR3 size: 14 residues. Here the CDR3 reads CASSAGQGYYGYTF. CDR3 nucleotide sequence: TGTGCCAGCAGCGCCGGACAGGGGTACTATGGCTACACCTTC. Full variable domain (missing parts from reference TRBV9 and TRBJ1-2): DSGVTQTPKHLITATGQRVTLRCSPRSGDLSVYWYQQSLDQGLQFLIQYYNGEERAKGNILERFSAQQFPDLHSELNLSSLELGDSALYFCASSAGQGYYGYTFGSGTRLTVV.

The rearrangement joins TRBV6-6 to TRBJ1-1, with D possibly being TRBD1 (6 bases). Per germline, CDR1 MNHNY and CDR2 SVGAGI (reference sequence). V was shortened by 5 bases and J by 1 base, with 11 bases between the two germline ends. This CDR3 region has 14 residues. The CDR3 nucleotides read TGTGCCAGCAGTATACAGGGTCGGAACACTGAAGCTTTCTTT. Amino acid sequence: CASSIQGRNTEAFF.

The chain's CDR3 is CASSPDLPGILSTDTQYF. In DNA form, the CDR3 reads TGTGCCAGTAGCCCCGATCTCCCAGGTATCTTGAGCACAGATACGCAGTATTTT. V and J are TRBV19 and TRBJ2-3; D remains unclear. The CDR3 loop spans 18 amino acids. CDR1 and CDR2 (germline): LNHDA, SQIVND (reference sequence). Deletions cut 6 bases from V and 0 bases from J, with 22 bases between.

This chain links TRBV19 with TRBJ1-1; perhaps TRBD1 as D (5 bases). CDR3 length: 14 residues. Trimming removed 3 bases from V and 6 bases from J, with 14 bases in between. CDR1 and CDR2 (germline): LNHDA, SQIVND (reference sequence). The CDR3 loop reads CASSINVQGSEAFF. Here the CDR3 DNA reads TGTGCCAGTAGTATTAACGTGCAGGGCTCTGAAGCTTTCTTT. Full variable domain (outside the CDR3, taken from reference TRBV19 and TRBJ1-1): DGGITQSPKYLFRKEGQNVTLSCEQNLNHDAMYWYRQDPGQGLRLIYYSQIVNDFQKGDIAEGYSVSREKKESFPLTVTSAQKNPTAFYLCASSINVQGSEAFFGQGTRLTVV.

This chain links TRBV5-1 with TRBJ2-7; D might be TRBD2 (6 bases). The germline V gene has CDR1 SGHRS and CDR2 YFSETQ. V was trimmed by 0 bases and J by 3 bases, leaving 7 bases between them. This CDR3 has 13 residues. The CDR3 nucleotides are TGCGCCAGCAGCTTGGCTAGCGACTACGAGCAGTACTTC. Its translation: CASSLASDYEQYF.

This sequence joins TRBV6-1 and TRBJ2-7; TRBD1 matches at 8 bases. Per germline, CDR1 MNHNS and CDR2 SASEGT. V gave up 7 bases and J gave up 7 bases; unmatched junction bases: 9. CDR3 length equals 13 residues. The CDR3 nucleotides are TGTGCCAGCACCCGACAGTGGGACAGGGAGCAGTACTTC. Translated, it gives CASTRQWDREQYF.

This clone was seen a few times. The chain recombines TRBV7-9 with TRBJ2-5, with TRBD1 matching over 7 bases. The CDR3 covers 15 residues. Germline V gene data show CDR1 as SEHNR and CDR2 as FQNEAQ (reference sequence). V shed 5 bases, J shed 5 bases, and the junction held 11 bases outside the gene matches. DNA of the CDR3: TGTGCCAGCAGCCCAAGGACGACAGGGCGGGAGACCCAGTACTTC. It encodes CASSPRTTGRETQYF. The variable domain in full, completed from reference TRBV7-9 and TRBJ2-5, reads DTGVSQNPRHKITKRGQNVTFRCDPISEHNRLYWYRQTLGQGPEFLTYFQNEAQLEKSRLLSDRFSAERPKGSFSTLEIQRTEQGDSAMYLCASSPRTTGRETQYFGPGTRLLVL.

CDR3 in DNA: TGTGCCAGCAGCCACTCCCTGTGCGAGCAGTACTTC. Encoded protein: CASSHSLCEQYF. The J gene is TRBJ2-7, the V gene TRBV21-1; TRBD2, the table's D call, lacks a check against the DNA. TRBV21-1 is noted as a pseudogene. CDR3 length equals 12 residues.

This chain joins TRBV5-1 and TRBJ2-1; unclear D gene. The CDR3 loop spans 14 amino acids. The V end lost 4 bases, the J end lost 6 bases, and 14 bases lay between the germline ends. Germline V lookup: CDR1 SGHRS, CDR2 YFSETQ. The CDR3 DNA reads as TGCGCCAGCAGCCCGGGCGAGGACCCCAATGAGCAGTTCTTC. Translating gives CASSPGEDPNEQFF.

V gene TRBV11-2 combines with J gene TRBJ1-1; D remains ambiguous. Trimming shortened V by 8 bases and J by 0 bases, and 19 bases separated the two germline ends. There are 16 residues in the CDR3. Germline V gives CDR1 SGHAT, CDR2 FQNNGV. This chain's CDR3 is CASSPFGVGVNTEAFF. The DNA for the CDR3 is TGTGCCAGCTCCCCTTTTGGCGTGGGCGTGAACACTGAAGCTTTCTTT.

The V call is TRBV5-6, the J call TRBJ1-6; tentatively, D is TRBD1 (6 bases). The V gene lost 3 bases and the J gene lost 10 bases, with 14 bases spanning the gap. The CDR3 extends over 14 amino acids. Germline lookup yields CDR1 SGHDT and CDR2 YYEEEE. CDR3 sequence reads: CASSSLAGASPLHF. The CDR3 DNA is TGTGCCAGCAGCTCCCTCGCAGGGGCATCACCCCTCCACTTT. The variable domain in full, with the rest retrieved from reference TRBV5-6 and TRBJ1-6, is DAGVTQSPTHLIKTRGQQVTLRCSPKSGHDTVSWYQQALGQGPQFIFQYYEEEERQRGNFPDRFSGHQFPNYSSELNVNALLLGDSALYLCASSSLAGASPLHFGNGTRLTVT.

This rearrangement joins TRBV6-5 to TRBJ2-4; weak D call: TRBD2 (6 bases). Between the trimmed V and J ends, which lost 6 bases and 6 bases, there was a span of 18 bases. Germline V lookup: CDR1 MNHEY, CDR2 SVGAGI. The CDR3 extends over 15 amino acids. The CDR3 region is CASSQRVGGRNIQYF. CDR3 in DNA: TGTGCCAGCAGCCAAAGAGTTGGGGGGAGAAACATTCAGTACTTC.

This sequence joins TRBV7-2 and TRBJ1-2; D gene ambiguous. The ends were cut back, 8 bases at V and 3 bases at J, with 19 bases in the middle. Germline assignment: CDR1 SGHTA and CDR2 FQGNSA. This CDR3 is 15 amino acids long. CDR3 in amino acids: CASDNIQRRDYGYTF. DNA of the CDR3: TGTGCCAGCGATAACATTCAGAGGCGCGACTATGGCTACACCTTC.

This clone was detected once. The chain is built from TRBV13 and TRBJ1-2; the D gene is possibly TRBD1 (5 bases). CDR1 and CDR2 from the germline V gene are PRHDT and FYEKMQ (reference sequence). The V end lost 8 bases, the J end lost 13 bases, and 17 bases lay between the germline ends. This CDR3 contains 11 residues. CDR3 nucleotides: TGTGCCAGCGGGTGGTGGGGGGTGAGCACCTTC. Its protein is CASGWWGVSTF.

The V call is TRBV29-1, the J call TRBJ1-6; no clear D gene. V was shortened by 5 bases and J by 4 bases, with 9 bases between the two germline ends. The CDR3 loop spans 13 amino acids. CDR1 and CDR2 (germline): SQVTM, ANQGSEA. The CDR3 nucleotides read TGCAGCGTTTGTTCCCAATATAATTCACCCCTCCACTTT. Protein product: CSVCSQYNSPLHF.

The genes are TRBV7-9 and TRBJ2-1, with 9 bases fitting TRBD1. Germline V gene lookup returns CDR1 SEHNR and CDR2 FQNEAQ (reference sequence). V lost 4 bases, J lost 4 bases, and 5 bases stayed unmatched. There are 15 residues in the CDR3. The CDR3 protein is CASSSGTGRYNEQFF. The CDR3 DNA follows: TGTGCCAGCAGCTCCGGGACAGGGCGTTACAATGAGCAGTTCTTC.

The rearrangement joins TRBV18 to TRBJ2-7; D is ambiguous. The CDR3 consists of 12 residues. CDR1 is KGHSH and CDR2 is LQKENI in the germline V gene. With 4 bases removed from V and 0 bases from J, the gap between germline ends came to 4 bases. CDR3: CASSLPSYEQYF. DNA for the CDR3: TGTGCCAGCTCACTTCCCTCCTACGAGCAGTACTTC.

This clone has only a few counts. The J gene is TRBJ1-6, the V gene TRBV30; D is unclear. This CDR3 is 12 amino acids long. Trimming removed 3 bases at V and 4 bases at J, with 4 bases between. CDR1 and CDR2 from the germline V gene are GTSNPN and SVGIG (reference sequence). The CDR3 loop reads CAWSAYNSPLHF. The CDR3 DNA follows: TGTGCCTGGAGCGCTTATAATTCACCCCTCCACTTT.

This rearrangement joins TRBV6-6 to TRBJ2-1; weak D call: TRBD1 (6 bases). Germline V lookup: CDR1 MNHNY, CDR2 SVGAGI (reference sequence). The CDR3 is made up of 14 amino acids. Trimming shortened V by 1 base and J by 4 bases, and 8 bases separated the two germline ends. The CDR3 bases are TGTGCCAGCAGTTACTACGGACAGTACAATGAGCAGTTCTTC. Amino acids: CASSYYGQYNEQFF.

V gene TRBV11-2 combines with J gene TRBJ2-7; D not resolved. The germline V gene encodes CDR1 SGHAT and CDR2 FQNNGV. CDR3 length equals 13 residues. V lost 0 bases to trimming and J lost 3 bases, with 6 bases between them. As DNA, the CDR3 is TGTGCCAGCAGCTTAGAGTCGAACTACGAGCAGTACTTC. Translation: CASSLESNYEQYF.

The chain couples TRBV19 to TRBJ2-3, with 12 positions matching TRBD2. CDR1 is LNHDA, CDR2 SQIVND, per germline (reference sequence). V was clipped by 5 bases and J by 6 bases; unmatched bases: 6. The CDR3 is 15 residues long. The CDR3 DNA sequence: TGTGCCAGTAGTCGCCTAGCGGGGGGGCCTGATACGCAGTATTTT. Its protein is CASSRLAGGPDTQYF.

The rearrangement links TRBV30 to TRBJ1-1; D remains ambiguous. CDR1 is GTSNPN and CDR2 is SVGIG in the germline V gene (reference sequence). This CDR3 is built from 11 residues. Trimming shortened V by 5 bases and J by 11 bases, and 15 bases separated the two germline ends. CDR3 nucleotide sequence: TGTGCCTGGGCCCCCGCCGGCGCTGCTTTCTTT. Encoded protein: CAWAPAGAAFF.

The chain joins TRBV6-5 to TRBJ1-1; D is unclear. CDR1 and CDR2 from the germline V gene are MNHEY and SVGAGI. V was pared by 4 bases and J by 6 bases, with 6 bases between. This CDR3 has 11 amino acids. The CDR3 sequence is CASSSWAEAFF. Written as DNA, the CDR3 is TGTGCCAGCAGTTCATGGGCTGAAGCTTTCTTT.

The genes are TRBV7-9 and TRBJ2-5; the D gene is possibly TRBD1 (6 bases). Deletions cut 3 bases from V and 5 bases from J, with 13 bases between. The CDR3 runs to 14 residues. Germline CDR1 reads SEHNR; CDR2 reads FQNEAQ (reference sequence). CDR3 DNA sequence: TGTGCCAGCAGCTTTTGGGGGCGCGACGAGACCCAGTACTTC. This encodes CASSFWGRDETQYF.

The rearrangement uses TRBV2 and TRBJ2-1, with D uncertain. Trimming cost V 5 bases and J 6 bases, with 11 bases left between them. This CDR3 comprises 13 residues. Looked up from germline, CDR1 is SNHLY and CDR2 is FYNNEI. The CDR3 sequence: CASSSQTPNEQFF. DNA for the CDR3: TGTGCCAGCAGTTCACAGACGCCCAATGAGCAGTTCTTC.

This clone was picked up one time. The rearrangement joins TRBV11-2 to TRBJ2-7; D is perhaps TRBD2 (6 bases). The CDR3 is 15 amino acids. The germline V gene encodes CDR1 SGHAT and CDR2 FQNNGV. Trimming removed 5 bases at V and 7 bases at J, with 21 bases between. The CDR3 DNA reads TGTGCCAGCAGCCTTGCGGGGACGGCGCCAGGAGAGCAGTACTTC. Protein sequence: CASSLAGTAPGEQYF.

The V call is TRBV14, the J call TRBJ2-7; the D is unclear. This CDR3 contains 13 residues. The V gene's germline CDR1 is SGHDN and CDR2 FVKESK. The V and J ends lost 3 bases and 3 bases respectively, with 9 bases between them. CDR3 region: CASSQLGSYEQYF. Here the CDR3 DNA reads TGTGCCAGCAGCCAGCTAGGAAGCTACGAGCAGTACTTC.

This clone was seen only a few times. The chain carries TRBV30 and TRBJ1-4; D gene uncertain. V dropped 2 bases and J dropped 7 bases, with 14 bases sitting between them. The CDR3 extends over 14 amino acids. Germline CDR1 GTSNPN, CDR2 SVGIG (reference sequence). The CDR3 loop is CAWSFFRGGEKLFF. In DNA form, the CDR3 reads TGTGCCTGGAGTTTTTTCCGAGGAGGTGAAAAACTGTTTTTT.